This TCR beta chain was observed in a study of T-cell memory formation after mild COVID-19 (dated by TCRdb to 2020 to 2023). Broadly, across the study: TCR sequence clusters from the two donors were found to be largely donor specific. Two young, previously healthy adult volunteers, one female and one male, were included in the cohort. In two donors, T-cell clones that expanded and contracted after mild COVID-19 were followed by sequencing TCRalpha and TCRbeta repertoires longitudinally. The paper's findings and limits, for the study overall: The second-wave clones that peaked on day 37 were not confirmed to be SARS-CoV-2 specific. Contracting CD4+ clones were located mainly in the CM and EM memory subsets, whereas CD8+ clones were found to be enriched in EMRA. From day 15 to 85, contracting clones showed balanced CD4/CD8 phenotypes, whereas a second wave of clones that expanded from day 15 to 37 leaned towards CD4+. Only a couple of mild cases were covered in the study, and larger cohorts including severe cases with pre-infection samples were considered necessary. Some responding clones were found in pre-infection memory, which suggests that pre-existing cross-reactive memory T cells took part in the SARS-CoV-2 response.

Sequencing used an Illumina NovaSeq 6000. Using 5'RACE with constant-segment primers, TCRalpha and TCRbeta cDNA libraries were constructed, with sample barcodes and unique molecular identifiers added in the process. Trizol reagent was used to extract RNA from every sample. Library amplification was performed in two PCR steps, and a second sample barcode and Illumina TruSeq adapters were introduced in the second step. The libraries were sequenced on an Illumina NovaSeq using 2 x 150 bp paired-end reads. In the source study's methods: Reads were demultiplexed and collapsed into UMI-guided consensus sequences with migec v1.2.7. With mixcr v2.1.11, UMI consensuses were aligned to TRA and TRB V and J templates and assembled into clonotypes. A clonotype was counted as expanded or contracted only if both edgeR and NoisET called the change significant, with noise models trained on biological replicates. For edgeR calls, the cutoffs were a false discovery rate-adjusted p below 0.01 and a log2 fold-change threshold of 1. PCA with hierarchical clustering of max-normalized trajectories of the 1000 most abundant clonotypes was used as exploratory dynamics analysis. Each responding clone was given a CD4 or CD8 phenotype based on the CD4+ and CD8+ repertoires, which had been sequenced separately. The public sequencing data were trimmed at Q25 with fastp and processed into clonotypes with MiXCR by TCRdb, which kept only in-frame beta chains. Entries that share a CDR3 protein sequence are merged under the most common genes and DNA. None of the V and J calls come from the authors' own analysis; TCRdb made them. The sample table holds under 400,000 distinct CDR3 sequences, of which approximately 27% were seen once. The biggest ten clones account for roughly 13% of the sample.

Remarks on this clonotype: Its antigen is not yet known. No clone much larger than this one lies a single base away; base qualities are absent.

Relative to germline, V is missing 6 bases and J is missing 9 bases, with 12 bases of the junction outside any gene match. The cysteine opens and the phenylalanine closes a CDR3 of 15 amino acids. CDR3 DNA only is kept here, 45 bases in frame from base 1. Taken from the germline V gene, the CDR1 and CDR2 loops are MNHEY and SVGEGT. Ficoll-Paque density gradient centrifugation was used to isolate PBMCs. Source material: PBMCs or a T cell subset sorted from them (not recorded which). The clonotype was recovered from an adult woman who had mild COVID-19 (a few samples of this study predate the infection). The sample titles of this study are shuffled in the database, so cell type and time point are left out; the donor was told from shared clones. The chain links TRBV6-2 or TRBV6-3 with TRBJ2-1, with 9 bases in between that match TRBD2. The CDR3 protein is CASRPGTSLRGEQFF. The nucleotide sequence is TGTGCCAGCAGGCCTGGGACTAGCCTACGGGGTGAGCAGTTCTTC.